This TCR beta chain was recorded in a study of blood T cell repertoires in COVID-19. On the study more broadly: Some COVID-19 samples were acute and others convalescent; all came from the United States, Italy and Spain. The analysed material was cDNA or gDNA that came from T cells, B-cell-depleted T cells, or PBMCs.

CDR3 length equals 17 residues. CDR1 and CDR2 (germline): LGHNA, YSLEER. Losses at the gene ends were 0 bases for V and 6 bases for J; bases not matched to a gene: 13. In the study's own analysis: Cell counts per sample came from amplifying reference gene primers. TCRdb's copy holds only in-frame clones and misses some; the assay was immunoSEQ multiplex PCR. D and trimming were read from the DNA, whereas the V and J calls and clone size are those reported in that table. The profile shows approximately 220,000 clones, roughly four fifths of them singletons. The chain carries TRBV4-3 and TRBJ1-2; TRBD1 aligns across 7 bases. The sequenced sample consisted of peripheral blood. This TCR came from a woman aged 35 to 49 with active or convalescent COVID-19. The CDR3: CASSQEIQGGAMDGYTF. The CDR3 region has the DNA TGCGCCAGCAGCCAAGAAATCCAGGGGGGCGCGATGGATGGCTACACCTTC.